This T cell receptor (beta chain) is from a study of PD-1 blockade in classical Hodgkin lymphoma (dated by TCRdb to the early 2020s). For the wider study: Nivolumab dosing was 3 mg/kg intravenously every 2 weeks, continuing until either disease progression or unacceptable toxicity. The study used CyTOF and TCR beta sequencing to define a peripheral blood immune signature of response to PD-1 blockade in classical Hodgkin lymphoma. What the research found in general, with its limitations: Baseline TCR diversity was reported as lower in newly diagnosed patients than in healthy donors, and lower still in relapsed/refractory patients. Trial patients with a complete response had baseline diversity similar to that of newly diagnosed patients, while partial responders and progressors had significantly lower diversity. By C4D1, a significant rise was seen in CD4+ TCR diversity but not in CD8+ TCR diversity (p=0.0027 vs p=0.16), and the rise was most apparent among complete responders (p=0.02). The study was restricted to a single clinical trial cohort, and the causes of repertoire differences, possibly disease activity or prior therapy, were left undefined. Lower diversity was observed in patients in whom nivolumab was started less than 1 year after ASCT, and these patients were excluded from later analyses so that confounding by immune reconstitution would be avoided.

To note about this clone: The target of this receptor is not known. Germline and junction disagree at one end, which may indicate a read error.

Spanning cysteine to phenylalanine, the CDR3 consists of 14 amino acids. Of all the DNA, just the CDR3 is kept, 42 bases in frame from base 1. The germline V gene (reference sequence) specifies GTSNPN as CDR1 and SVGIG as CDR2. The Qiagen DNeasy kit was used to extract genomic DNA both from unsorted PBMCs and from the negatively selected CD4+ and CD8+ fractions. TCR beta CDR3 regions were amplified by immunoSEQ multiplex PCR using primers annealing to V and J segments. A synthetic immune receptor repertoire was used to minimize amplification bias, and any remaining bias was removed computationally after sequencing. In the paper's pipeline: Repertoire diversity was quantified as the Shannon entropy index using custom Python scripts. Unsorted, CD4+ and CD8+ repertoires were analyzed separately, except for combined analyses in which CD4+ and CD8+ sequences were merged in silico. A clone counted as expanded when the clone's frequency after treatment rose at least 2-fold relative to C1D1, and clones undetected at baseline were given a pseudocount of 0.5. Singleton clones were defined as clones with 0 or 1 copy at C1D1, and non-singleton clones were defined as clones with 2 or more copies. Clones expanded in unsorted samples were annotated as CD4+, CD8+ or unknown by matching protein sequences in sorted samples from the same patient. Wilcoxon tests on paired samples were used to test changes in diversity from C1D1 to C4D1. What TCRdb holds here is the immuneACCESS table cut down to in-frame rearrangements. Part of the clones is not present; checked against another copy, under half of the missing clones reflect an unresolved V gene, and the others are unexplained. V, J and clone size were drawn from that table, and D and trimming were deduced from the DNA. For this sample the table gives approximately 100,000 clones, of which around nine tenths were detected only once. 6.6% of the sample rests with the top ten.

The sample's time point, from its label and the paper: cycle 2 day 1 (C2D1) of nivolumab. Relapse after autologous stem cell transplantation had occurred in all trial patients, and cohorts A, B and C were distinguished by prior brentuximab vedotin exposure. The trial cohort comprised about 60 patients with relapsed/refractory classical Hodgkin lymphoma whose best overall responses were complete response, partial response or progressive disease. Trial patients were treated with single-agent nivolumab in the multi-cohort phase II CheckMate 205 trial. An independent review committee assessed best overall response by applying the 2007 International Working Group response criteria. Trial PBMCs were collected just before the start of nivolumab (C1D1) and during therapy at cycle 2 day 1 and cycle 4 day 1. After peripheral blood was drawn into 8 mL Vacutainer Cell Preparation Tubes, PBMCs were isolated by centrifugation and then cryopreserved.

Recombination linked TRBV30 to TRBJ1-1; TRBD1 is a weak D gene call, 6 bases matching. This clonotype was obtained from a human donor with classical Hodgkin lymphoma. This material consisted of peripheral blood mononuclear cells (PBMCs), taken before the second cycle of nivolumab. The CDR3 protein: CASSAGAVNTEAFF. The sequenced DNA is TGTGCCTCGAGTGCGGGGGCAGTGAACACTGAAGCTTTCTTT. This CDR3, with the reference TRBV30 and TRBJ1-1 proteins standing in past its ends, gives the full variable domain SQTIHQWPATLVQPVGSPLSLECTVEGTSNPNLYWYRQAAGRGLQLLFYSVGIGQISSEVPQNLSASRPQDRQFILSSKKLLLSDSGFYLCASSAGAVNTEAFFGQGTRLTVV.